Below are 26 T cell receptor beta chains sequenced from a single sample in a study of human T cells and chemical hapten exposure. TCRdb processed the RACE reads anew with MiXCR; each CDR3 protein has one entry. The sample lists some 340,000 distinct CDR3 sequences; 5.5% to 8% were seen once. As to time point: patch test 1, 2 weeks after DPC sensitization. Regarding treatment: therapeutic diphenylcyclopropenone sensitization with weekly scalp DPC. This sample comprised whole blood, obtained in connection with sensitization to the hapten diphenylcyclopropenone (DPC). Receptors originate from a woman under 30 with alopecia areata. Some clones in this sample may be carry-over from other donors' samples.

V is TRBV25-1 and J is TRBJ2-7; D is unclear. Trimming pared 4 bases from V and 8 bases from J, leaving 6 bases between. This CDR3 spans 10 amino acids. Germline CDR1 is MGHDK and CDR2 is SYGVNS. The CDR3: CASSGSKQYF. CDR3 bases: TGTGCCAGCAGTGGGTCCAAGCAGTACTTC.

The CDR3 DNA follows: TGTGCCAGCAGTTACTCGAGCGGGGGGGCTTCAGATACGCAGTATTTT. Amino acid sequence: CASSYSSGGASDTQYF. V is TRBV6-5 and J is TRBJ2-3; 10 bases agree with TRBD2. J lost 4 bases, V lost 0 bases, and 4 bases had no gene match. The CDR3 length is 16 residues. Germline CDR1 reads MNHEY; CDR2 reads SVGAGI.

This clonotype was detected a few times. V and J are TRBV12-3 or TRBV12-4 and TRBJ2-3; D remains unclear. The V and J ends lost 4 bases and 0 bases respectively, with 11 bases between them. The CDR3 sequence is 15 residues long. The CDR3 here is CASSSQTSSTDTQYF. CDR3 DNA sequence: TGTGCCAGCAGTTCCCAGACTTCTAGCACAGATACGCAGTATTTT.

This clonotype was detected many times. In DNA, the CDR3 is TGTGCCAGCAGGGGGACAGTCTACGAGCAGTACTTC. Translating it yields CASRGTVYEQYF. The J gene is TRBJ2-7, the V gene TRBV6-5; the match to TRBD1 covers 7 bases. This CDR3 spans 12 amino acids. V lost 6 bases to trimming and J lost 3 bases; unmatched junction nucleotides: 2. Germline V gene lookup returns CDR1 MNHEY and CDR2 SVGAGI.

The sample holds a few counts of this clonotype. The chain links TRBV6-2 or TRBV6-3 to TRBJ2-3, with TRBD2 identical over 7 bases. This CDR3 has 17 amino acids. With 0 bases clipped from V and 4 bases from J, the junction kept 10 bases outside the gene matches. CDR1 and CDR2 (germline): MNHEY, SVGEGT. CDR3 in DNA: TGTGCCAGCAGTTACTCGAGGACTAGTTCTTTGGCAGATACGCAGTATTTT. As protein: CASSYSRTSSLADTQYF.

This clonotype was seen at least ten times. The chain recombines TRBV18 with TRBJ2-3, with D possibly being TRBD1 (5 bases). V was trimmed by 1 base and J by 2 bases, leaving 7 bases between them. This CDR3 is 14 amino acids long. The germline gives CDR1 KGHSH, CDR2 LQKENI. Here the CDR3 DNA reads TGTGCCAGCTCACCACTGACAGTCACAGATACGCAGTATTTT. Translating gives CASSPLTVTDTQYF. Variable domain in full (rest from reference TRBV18 and TRBJ2-3): NAGVMQNPRHLVRRRGQEARLRCSPMKGHSHVYWYRQLPEEGLKFMVYLQKENIIDESGMPKERFSAEFPKEGPSILRIQQVVRGDSAAYFCASSPLTVTDTQYFGPGTRLTVL.

Many counts were recorded for this clonotype. J is TRBJ2-3 and V is TRBV28; TRBD2 matches 11 bases. The CDR3 is made up of 17 amino acids. The J segment lost 3 bases and the V segment lost 9 bases, leaving 14 bases of the junction unmatched. The V gene's germline CDR1 is MDHEN and CDR2 SYDVKM. The CDR3 protein is CASSGGARTLTTDTQYF. DNA of the CDR3: TGTGCCAGTAGCGGGGGGGCAAGGACACTAACAACAGATACGCAGTATTTT. Looking up the rest from reference TRBV28 and TRBJ2-3 gives the full variable domain: DVKVTQSSRYLVKRTGEKVFLECVQDMDHENMFWYRQDPGLGLRLIYFSYDVKMKEKGDIPEGYSVSREKKERFSLILESASTNQTSMYLCASSGGARTLTTDTQYFGPGTRLTVL.

This chain joins TRBV7-2 and TRBJ1-4; D is perhaps TRBD1 (5 bases). The V end lost 1 base, the J end lost 4 bases, and 10 bases lay between the germline ends. CDR1 and CDR2 from the germline V gene are SGHTA and FQGNSA. This CDR3 has 15 amino acids. This CDR3 reads CASSLGGTNNEKLFF. CDR3 bases: TGTGCCAGCAGCTTAGGAGGGACGAATAATGAAAAACTGTTTTTT.

This clonotype came up many times. The V gene is TRBV6-5, the J gene TRBJ2-7, with 7 bases lining up with TRBD2. Per the germline V gene, CDR1 is MNHEY and CDR2 is SVGAGI. The CDR3 has 14 residues. V lost 6 bases to trimming and J lost 2 bases; unmatched junction nucleotides: 7. The CDR3 loop reads CASSPWGGTYEQYF. For the CDR3, the DNA is TGTGCCAGCAGCCCCTGGGGGGGAACCTACGAGCAGTACTTC.

This clonotype was counted between two and nine times. This rearrangement joins TRBV5-4 to TRBJ1-1, with D perhaps TRBD1 (6 bases). Germline CDR1 reads SGHNT; CDR2 reads YYREEE (reference sequence). V lost 4 bases, J lost 8 bases, and 12 bases lay in between. This CDR3 has 12 residues. The CDR3 DNA reads as TGTGCCAGCAGCCTCGAGGACAGCGAAGCTTTCTTT. Protein product: CASSLEDSEAFF.

This clonotype has a count of ten or more. The chain uses TRBV2 and TRBJ2-3; D gene unclear. Germline CDR1 reads SNHLY; CDR2 reads FYNNEI. The CDR3 sequence is 11 residues long. V lost 5 bases and J 2 bases, leaving 2 bases between the germline ends. CDR3 residues: CASSTTDTQYF. The CDR3 coding sequence is TGTGCCAGCAGTACCACAGATACGCAGTATTTT.

The sample holds many counts of this clonotype. The chain combines TRBV20-1 with TRBJ2-7, with a weak D call TRBD1 (5 bases). Deletions cut 2 bases from V and 2 bases from J, with 13 bases between. The germline V gene encodes CDR1 DFQATT and CDR2 SNEGSKA (reference sequence). This CDR3 is 14 amino acids long. This CDR3 is CSARRGIGTYEQYF. DNA of the CDR3: TGCAGTGCTAGAAGGGGAATCGGAACCTACGAGCAGTACTTC.

This rearrangement joins TRBV4-1 to TRBJ1-6; 7 nucleotides match TRBD1. V trimming: 7 bases; J trimming: 0 bases; junction bases outside the gene matches: 6. The germline V gene has CDR1 MGHRA and CDR2 YSYEKL. This CDR3 is 16 amino acids long. CDR3 DNA: TGCGCCAGCAAGACAGGGAAGAGCTCCTATAATTCACCCCTCCACTTT. It encodes CASKTGKSSYNSPLHF.

The rearrangement joins TRBV20-1 to TRBJ2-5; a weak D match, TRBD2 (6 bases). From germline, CDR1 is DFQATT and CDR2 SNEGSKA (reference sequence). V shed 6 bases and J shed 2 bases, with 13 bases lying between them. The CDR3 runs 13 residues. This chain's CDR3 is CSATGRGQETQYF. The CDR3 nucleotides read TGCAGTGCCACCGGGAGAGGGCAAGAGACCCAGTACTTC.

This clonotype was detected ten times or more. The gene calls are TRBV7-2 and TRBJ2-7; TRBD1 matches 9 bases. The CDR3 loop spans 15 amino acids. V trimming: 2 bases; J trimming: 6 bases; junction bases outside the gene matches: 8. Germline V gene sequence: CDR1 SGHTA, CDR2 FQGNSA. Written as DNA, the CDR3 is TGTGCCAGCAGCTTACGCCCGGGACAGGGATCCGAGCAGTACTTC. It is translated as CASSLRPGQGSEQYF.

This chain uses TRBV3-1 with TRBJ2-3; 12 bases line up with TRBD2. The length of the CDR3 is 18 residues. In germline, CDR1 is LGHDT, CDR2 YNNKEL (reference sequence). J gave up 0 bases and V 1 base, and 5 bases lay outside the gene matches. The chain's CDR3 is CASSQGTSGGLSTDTQYF. DNA of the CDR3: TGTGCCAGCAGCCAAGGAACTAGCGGGGGGCTCAGCACAGATACGCAGTATTTT.

For this clonotype: This may stem from a read error, because a much larger clone lies one nucleotide away. The rearrangement uses TRBV6-5 and TRBJ1-5; the match to TRBD1 covers 9 bases. The germline V gene has CDR1 MNHEY and CDR2 SVGAGI. This CDR3 has 14 residues. The CDR3 DNA follows: TGTGCCAGCAGTTTCCGGGACAGGGATCAGACCCAGCATTTT. Protein product: CASSFRDRDQTQHF.

In its sample, this clonotype was seen many times. V usage is TRBV4-2 and J usage is TRBJ2-2; TRBD2 agrees at 12 bases. With V trimmed by 1 base and J by 0 bases, 15 bases remained unmatched. Germline CDR1 and CDR2: LGHNA and YNFKEQ. This CDR3 has 22 residues. The CDR3, as DNA: TGTGCCAGCAGCCAAGCGGCTAGCGGGGGGGCTATAAGGGACGCGAACACCGGGGAGCTGTTTTTT. Translation: CASSQAASGGAIRDANTGELFF.

This clonotype has only a few counts. This rearrangement joins TRBV16 to TRBJ2-7; D is perhaps TRBD1 (6 bases). Trimming took off 3 bases at V and 2 bases at J, with 11 bases between the two ends. The CDR3 sequence is 14 residues long. The germline V gene encodes CDR1 KGHSY and CDR2 FQNENV. CDR3 in amino acids: CASSQVQGAYEQYF. CDR3 coding DNA: TGTGCCAGCAGCCAGGTACAGGGAGCCTACGAGCAGTACTTC.

As for this clonotype: A read error is possible here, since a much larger clone lies one base away. Written as DNA, the CDR3 is TGTGCCAGCCGTTGGGGCACTGAAGCTTTCTTT. As protein: CASRWGTEAFF. V usage is TRBV27 and J usage is TRBJ1-1, with unresolved D. Trimming stripped 8 bases from V and 4 bases from J, with 8 bases between. Germline-derived CDR1 and CDR2 are MNHEY and SMNVEV (reference sequence). The CDR3 runs 11 residues.

This clonotype appeared many times. This chain connects TRBV20-1 to TRBJ1-3, with a tentative D call TRBD1 (5 bases). The CDR3 is 14 residues long. Germline-derived CDR1 and CDR2 are DFQATT and SNEGSKA (reference sequence). The V gene lost 6 bases and the J gene lost 1 base, with 13 bases spanning the gap. CDR3 nucleotide sequence: TGCAGTGCCAAATTCGGGACGTCTGGAAACACCATATATTTT. Residues: CSAKFGTSGNTIYF.

This clonotype was detected many times. The chain joins TRBV4-3 to TRBJ2-2; possible D gene TRBD1, 6 bases. The CDR3 length is 13 residues. The germline V and J ends were trimmed by 2 bases and 5 bases, with 6 bases remaining between them. In germline, CDR1 is LGHNA, CDR2 YSLEER. CDR3 in DNA: TGCGCCAGCAGCCAAACAGGGACCGGGGAGCTGTTTTTT. Amino acids: CASSQTGTGELFF.

This clonotype was observed a few times. The CDR3 bases are TGTGCCAGCAGCTTCAGCGATAGCAATCAGCCCCAGCATTTT. This gives the protein CASSFSDSNQPQHF. The chain links TRBV4-2 to TRBJ1-5; D remains unclear. CDR1 is LGHNA, CDR2 YNFKEQ, per germline. This CDR3 contains 14 residues. Between the trimmed V and J ends, which lost 5 bases and 0 bases, there was a span of 8 bases.

This chain joins TRBV12-3 or TRBV12-4 and TRBJ1-5, with TRBD1 identical over 8 bases. The CDR3 has 16 residues. V gave up 4 bases and J gave up 3 bases; unmatched junction bases: 8. The CDR3 DNA reads as TGTGCCAGCAGTTCGCATCAACAGGGGGACAATCAGCCCCAGCATTTT. It translates to CASSSHQQGDNQPQHF.

The sample holds a few counts of this clonotype. The chain is built from TRBV6-5 and TRBJ2-5, with 9 bases aligning to TRBD1. Trimming at V came to 6 bases and at J to 4 bases, leaving 3 bases not matched to a gene. Germline CDR1 MNHEY, CDR2 SVGAGI. This CDR3 has 13 amino acids. CDR3 sequence (DNA): TGTGCCAGCAGGACGACAGGGGGAGAGACCCAGTACTTC. It yields the protein CASRTTGGETQYF.

This clonotype came up a few times. This chain joins TRBV7-6 and TRBJ2-5; 11 bases are shared with TRBD1. CDR1 and CDR2 from the germline V gene are SGHVS and FNYEAQ. CDR3 length equals 16 residues. V dropped 5 bases and J dropped 1; count of bases not matched to a gene: 6. As DNA, the CDR3 is TGTGCCAGCAGCCGGACAGGGGGCGAAGTCCAAGAGACCCAGTACTTC. Translation: CASSRTGGEVQETQYF.